These 28 T cell receptor beta chains came from one sample sequenced in a study of cytomegalovirus exposure and HLA in healthy donors. The PCR employed 60 Vbeta primers together with 13 Jbeta primers. TCRdb's copy holds only in-frame clones and misses some; the assay was immunoSEQ multiplex PCR. Among approximately 150,000 clones listed, approximately 72% were seen once. The specimen sequenced was PBMCs. These receptors all come from a human donor in good health.

Here the CDR3 DNA reads TGTGCCAGCTCACCAACAGGGAACTATGGCTACACCTTC. Amino acid sequence: CASSPTGNYGYTF. The chain uses TRBV18 and TRBJ1-2; perhaps TRBD1 as D (6 bases). Germline V gives CDR1 KGHSH, CDR2 LQKENI. V was pared by 2 bases and J by 2 bases, with 6 bases between. This CDR3 comprises 13 residues. The full variable domain, in which reference TRBV18 and TRBJ1-2 provide the parts outside the CDR3, is NAGVMQNPRHLVRRRGQEARLRCSPMKGHSHVYWYRQLPEEGLKFMVYLQKENIIDESGMPKERFSAEFPKEGPSILRIQQVVRGDSAAYFCASSPTGNYGYTFGSGTRLTVV.

This chain joins TRBV11-2 and TRBJ2-2; D may be TRBD2 (7 bases). Germline lookup yields CDR1 SGHAT and CDR2 FQNNGV. The CDR3 covers 16 residues. Deletions cut 2 bases from V and 3 bases from J, with 13 bases between. The CDR3 reads CASSLREGGDTGELFF. In DNA form, the CDR3 reads TGTGCCAGCAGCTTAAGGGAGGGGGGCGACACCGGGGAGCTGTTTTTT.

This clone has more than one count but fewer than ten. This chain connects TRBV12-5 to TRBJ1-1, with D unresolved. Germline CDR1 reads LGHNT; CDR2 reads FRNRAP. Trimming removed 11 bases at V and 1 base at J, with 17 bases between. The CDR3 is 14 amino acids. CDR3 sequence (DNA): TGTGCTGGAGATAAGGGAGGGAAGAACACTGAAGCTTTCTTT. This codes for CAGDKGGKNTEAFF.

This clone was found a few times. V gene TRBV5-4 combines with J gene TRBJ2-7; D is possibly TRBD2 (6 bases). Germline lookup yields CDR1 SGHNT and CDR2 YYREEE (reference sequence). This CDR3 comprises 15 residues. V was pared by 4 bases and J by 4 bases, with 18 bases between. CDR3 in DNA: TGTGCCAGCAGCCCTACGGGACTCGCGAATTACGAGCAGTACTTC. Translation: CASSPTGLANYEQYF.

The chain uses TRBV7-9 and TRBJ2-5; D not resolved. The V gene's germline CDR1 is SEHNR and CDR2 FQNEAQ (reference sequence). The V end lost 6 bases, the J end lost 1 base, and 15 bases lay between the germline ends. The CDR3 contains 15 residues. Here the CDR3 DNA reads TGTGCCAGCAGTTTTAGTTTCAGCGTCCAAGAGACCCAGTACTTC. It translates to CASSFSFSVQETQYF.

The chain uses TRBV6-6 and TRBJ1-1; 7 positions agree with TRBD1. The CDR3 has 15 amino acids. J was trimmed by 5 bases and V by 2 bases; bases with no gene match: 8. CDR1 is MNHNY, CDR2 SVGAGI, per germline (reference sequence). The chain's CDR3 is CASSYAGGGETEAFF. Here the CDR3 DNA reads TGTGCCAGCAGTTACGCAGGAGGGGGCGAGACTGAAGCTTTCTTT.

This clone was observed a handful of times. The CDR3 region has the DNA TGTGCCTGGAGTCCCAGGGGCGGAAATTCACCCCTCCACTTT. The encoded protein is CAWSPRGGNSPLHF. This chain links TRBV30 with TRBJ1-6; weak D call: TRBD1 (6 bases). Trimming stripped 2 bases from V and 7 bases from J, with 12 bases between. CDR3 length: 14 amino acids. Per the germline V gene, CDR1 is GTSNPN and CDR2 is SVGIG (reference sequence).

The genes are TRBV2 and TRBJ1-5; no clear D gene. The germline V and J ends were trimmed by 8 bases and 0 bases, with 11 bases remaining between them. Germline V gene sequence: CDR1 SNHLY, CDR2 FYNNEI. CDR3 length equals 14 residues. DNA for the CDR3: TGTGCCAGCGGCGGAGCTTATAGCAATCAGCCCCAGCATTTT. Protein: CASGGAYSNQPQHF.

V and J are TRBV12-2 and TRBJ2-6; the table gives TRBD1 as D, unverified against the DNA. TRBV12-2 is given as a pseudogene. This CDR3 comprises 18 residues. CDR3: CASRLHRGQPSGANVLTF. DNA of the CDR3: TGTGCAAGTCGCCTCCACAGGGGGCAACCCTCGGGGGCCAACGTCCTGACTTTC.

Points on this clone: The identical CDR3 is also encoded by other nucleotide sequences in the sample. The gene calls are TRBV6-1 and TRBJ1-1; weak D call: TRBD1 (6 bases). Per the germline V gene, CDR1 is MNHNS and CDR2 is SASEGT. The V gene lost 6 bases and the J gene lost 4 bases, with 18 bases spanning the gap. This CDR3 spans 15 amino acids. The CDR3 reads CASSEPGQGSTEAFF. As DNA, the CDR3 is TGTGCCAGCAGCGAACCGGGGCAGGGGAGCACTGAAGCTTTCTTT.

The genes are TRBV7-2 and TRBJ1-1, with 7 bases fitting TRBD1. The CDR3 runs 15 residues. Germline CDR1 SGHTA, CDR2 FQGNSA. V lost 5 bases, J lost 3 bases, and 9 bases stayed unmatched. CDR3 sequence (DNA): TGTGCCAGCAGCCTTCACAGGGGAGGCTACACTGAAGCTTTCTTT. Its protein is CASSLHRGGYTEAFF.

J is TRBJ2-5 and V is TRBV2, with 8 bases fitting TRBD1. The CDR3 has 12 amino acids. Germline lookup yields CDR1 SNHLY and CDR2 FYNNEI. After removal of 10 bases from V and 5 bases from J, the junction contained 6 bases not matched to a gene. The CDR3 reads CATGTGGETQYF. For the CDR3, the DNA is TGTGCCACCGGTACAGGGGGTGAGACCCAGTACTTC.

V and J are TRBV4-1 and TRBJ2-7, with D maybe TRBD1 (6 bases). CDR1 is MGHRA and CDR2 is YSYEKL in the germline V gene. This CDR3 comprises 16 residues. Trimming took 4 bases from V and 5 from J, leaving 21 bases between them. The CDR3 nucleotides are TGCGCCAGCAGCCCCTGGGAGAGGGGGAAGCCCCACGAGCAGTACTTC. This encodes CASSPWERGKPHEQYF.

The chain combines TRBV14 with TRBJ1-1, with D hard to call. Germline V CDR1 and CDR2: SGHDN, FVKESK. Trimming cost V 1 base and J 3 bases, with 6 bases left between them. The CDR3 extends over 13 amino acids. CDR3 coding DNA: TGTGCCAGCAGCCAAGTCTATGACACTGAAGCTTTCTTT. The encoded protein is CASSQVYDTEAFF.

V and J are TRBV30 and TRBJ1-6; 7 nucleotides line up with TRBD1. The junction had 10 bases not matched to a gene; V was cut back by 4 bases and J by 10 bases. Germline CDR1 and CDR2: GTSNPN and SVGIG (reference sequence). The CDR3 runs to 14 residues. In DNA, the CDR3 is TGTGCCTGGAACCCGACAGGGATGGGGTCACCCCTCCACTTT. It encodes CAWNPTGMGSPLHF.

The rearrangement uses TRBV6-5 and TRBJ1-4; 9 bases are shared with TRBD1. CDR1 is MNHEY and CDR2 is SVGAGI in the germline V gene. The J segment lost 6 bases and the V segment lost 6 bases, leaving 2 bases of the junction unmatched. The CDR3 totals 13 residues. CDR3 nucleotides: TGTGCCAGCAGACGGGACAGGGATGAAAAACTGTTTTTT. As protein: CASRRDRDEKLFF.

The gene calls are TRBV29-1 and TRBJ1-2; weak D call: TRBD1 (6 bases). The ends were cut back, 4 bases at V and 4 bases at J, with 13 bases in the middle. CDR1 is SQVTM and CDR2 is ANQGSEA in the germline V gene. The CDR3 contains 13 residues. The CDR3 DNA reads as TGCAGCGTTGCTCAGGGGTCGGCCTATGGCTACACCTTC. Translated, it gives CSVAQGSAYGYTF.

The J gene is TRBJ2-7, the V gene TRBV5-4; 7 bases agree with TRBD1. Germline CDR1 SGHNT, CDR2 YYREEE (reference sequence). J gave up 2 bases and V 2 bases, and 1 base lay outside the gene matches. There are 13 residues in the CDR3. CDR3 DNA sequence: TGTGCCAGCAGCTTCGGGACAGCCTACGAGCAGTACTTC. Translated: CASSFGTAYEQYF.

This chain joins TRBV4-1 and TRBJ2-7; TRBD1 matches 7 bases. With V trimmed by 4 bases and J by 0 bases, 9 bases remained unmatched. In germline, CDR1 is MGHRA, CDR2 YSYEKL. The CDR3 length is 16 residues. CDR3 amino acids: CASSPPWGTASYEQYF. The CDR3 nucleotides read TGCGCCAGCAGCCCCCCTTGGGGGACAGCCTCCTACGAGCAGTACTTC.

As regards this clone: This sample also contains other DNA sequences that code for the same CDR3. The chain has TRBV5-8 and TRBJ2-3; possibly TRBD1 for D (5 bases). Germline V gene data show CDR1 as SGHTS and CDR2 as YDEGEE. V shed 7 bases and J shed 6 bases, with 21 bases lying between them. The CDR3 has 15 amino acids. The CDR3 spells CASASVQGAADTQYF. The CDR3 DNA reads as TGTGCCAGCGCCAGCGTTCAAGGGGCCGCCGATACGCAGTATTTT.

The chain uses TRBV19 and TRBJ2-3; D ambiguous. Trimming removed 3 bases at V and 5 bases at J, with 9 bases between. This CDR3 is 13 amino acids long. In germline, CDR1 is LNHDA, CDR2 SQIVND (reference sequence). Written as DNA, the CDR3 is TGTGCCAGTAGTATCCTAGGCGGAGATACGCAGTATTTT. Translation: CASSILGGDTQYF.

V is TRBV29-1 and J is TRBJ2-7, with TRBD1 matching over 8 bases. The ends lost 6 bases at V and 1 base at J; junction bases unmatched: 8. Germline V lookup: CDR1 SQVTM, CDR2 ANQGSEA. This CDR3 has 14 residues. As DNA, the CDR3 is TGCAGCGTCGCTACAGGGGGTTGGTCCTACGAGCAGTACTTC. Translating gives CSVATGGWSYEQYF.

There are a few counts of this clone. The gene calls are TRBV10-3 and TRBJ1-1; D is perhaps TRBD1 (5 bases). The length of the CDR3 is 13 residues. Germline CDR1 ENHRY, CDR2 SYGVKD. Trimming pared 5 bases from V and 1 base from J, leaving 8 bases between. The CDR3 protein is CAISKQENTEAFF. CDR3 DNA sequence: TGTGCCATCAGTAAACAGGAGAACACTGAAGCTTTCTTT.

The rearrangement links TRBV29-1 to TRBJ2-3; a possible D gene is TRBD1 (5 bases). The CDR3 has 14 amino acids. Per the germline V gene, CDR1 is SQVTM and CDR2 is ANQGSEA. The germline V and J ends were trimmed by 6 bases and 0 bases, with 13 bases remaining between them. The CDR3 sequence is CSVIRQRSTDTQYF. The CDR3 nucleotides read TGCAGCGTGATCCGACAGCGCAGCACAGATACGCAGTATTTT.

The CDR3 DNA reads TGCGCCAGCAGCTTGGCCGTGGGGGCCTCCTACAATGAGCAGTTCTTC. Amino acid sequence: CASSLAVGASYNEQFF. The J gene is TRBJ2-1, the V gene TRBV5-1, with D possibly being TRBD1 (6 bases). The germline gives CDR1 SGHRS, CDR2 YFSETQ. There are 16 residues in the CDR3. Trimming took off 0 bases at V and 0 bases at J, with 10 bases between the two ends.

This chain links TRBV4-1 with TRBJ2-2; 10 bases are shared with TRBD1. J was trimmed by 6 bases and V by 1 base; bases with no gene match: 8. Germline assignment: CDR1 MGHRA and CDR2 YSYEKL. The CDR3 sequence is 17 residues long. This CDR3 is CASSQAGTGERAGELFF. In DNA, the CDR3 is TGCGCCAGCAGCCAAGCCGGGACAGGGGAACGGGCCGGGGAGCTGTTTTTT.

V usage is TRBV19 and J usage is TRBJ1-2; 7 nucleotides line up with TRBD1. Per germline, CDR1 LNHDA and CDR2 SQIVND (reference sequence). The CDR3 consists of 15 residues. V gave up 5 bases and J gave up 3 bases; unmatched junction bases: 9. This chain's CDR3 is CASSPRTGADYGYTF. CDR3 nucleotides: TGTGCCAGTAGTCCCCGGACAGGTGCTGACTATGGCTACACCTTC.

This clone has just a few counts. The chain links TRBV19 to TRBJ1-5; D gene unclear. The ends were cut back, 4 bases at V and 7 bases at J, with 14 bases in the middle. The CDR3 is 14 residues long. CDR1 and CDR2 from the germline V gene are LNHDA and SQIVND (reference sequence). CDR3: CASSKTGFRQPQHF. The CDR3 DNA reads as TGTGCCAGTAGTAAGACGGGGTTCCGCCAGCCCCAGCATTTT.